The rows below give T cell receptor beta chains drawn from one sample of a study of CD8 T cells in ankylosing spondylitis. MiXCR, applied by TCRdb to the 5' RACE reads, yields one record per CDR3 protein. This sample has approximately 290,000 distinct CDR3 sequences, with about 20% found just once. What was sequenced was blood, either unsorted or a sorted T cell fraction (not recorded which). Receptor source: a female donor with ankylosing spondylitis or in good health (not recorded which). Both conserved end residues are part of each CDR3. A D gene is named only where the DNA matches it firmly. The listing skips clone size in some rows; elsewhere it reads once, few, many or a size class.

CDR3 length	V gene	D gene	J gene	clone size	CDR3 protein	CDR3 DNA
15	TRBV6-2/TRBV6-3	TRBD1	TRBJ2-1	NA	CASGLTGTGRLEQFF	TGTGCCAGCGGATTGACCGGGACAGGGAGGTTAGAGCAGTTCTTC
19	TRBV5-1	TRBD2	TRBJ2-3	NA	CASSLAGSSGRMVGDTQYF	TGCGCCAGCAGCTTGGCTGGGTCTAGCGGGAGAATGGTGGGAGATACGCAGTATTTT
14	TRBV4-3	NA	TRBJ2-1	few	CASSPRDFGSEQFF	TGCGCCAGCAGCCCCCGGGACTTTGGCAGTGAGCAGTTCTTC
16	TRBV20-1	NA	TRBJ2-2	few	CSARGALGLFTGELFF	TGCAGTGCTAGAGGGGCACTAGGCTTATTCACCGGGGAGCTGTTTTTT
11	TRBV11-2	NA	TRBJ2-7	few	CASSTTYEQYF	TGTGCCAGCAGCACCACCTACGAGCAGTACTTC
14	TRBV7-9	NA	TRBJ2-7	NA	CASSLLPSSYGQYF	TGTGCCAGCAGCTTACTCCCAAGCTCCTACGGGCAGTACTTC
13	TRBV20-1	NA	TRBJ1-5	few	CSAWGGGGQPQHF	TGCAGTGCTTGGGGGGGAGGGGGTCAGCCCCAGCATTTT
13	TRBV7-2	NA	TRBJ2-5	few	CASSRDFEETQYF	TGTGCCAGCAGCCGGGACTTCGAAGAGACCCAGTACTTC
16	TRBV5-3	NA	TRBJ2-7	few	CARSFVGGGYSYEQYF	TGTGCCAGAAGCTTCGTTGGGGGGGGCTACTCCTACGAGCAGTACTTC
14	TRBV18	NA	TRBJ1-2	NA	CASSPAEKSYGYTF	TGTGCCAGCTCCCCGGCAGAGAAGAGCTATGGCTACACCTTC
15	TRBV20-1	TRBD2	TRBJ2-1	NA	CCAREGTSGSKEQFF	TGCTGTGCTAGAGAGGGGACTAGCGGGAGCAAAGAGCAGTTCTTC
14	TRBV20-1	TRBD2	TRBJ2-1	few	CSARGTSGSHEQFF	TGCAGTGCTAGAGGGACTAGCGGGAGTCATGAGCAGTTCTTC
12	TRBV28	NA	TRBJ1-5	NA	CASSLKGQPQHF	TGTGCCAGCAGTTTAAAAGGTCAGCCCCAGCATTTT
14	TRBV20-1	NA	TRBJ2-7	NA	CSARLGPPTYEQYF	TGCAGTGCTAGATTGGGGCCTCCTACCTACGAGCAGTACTTC
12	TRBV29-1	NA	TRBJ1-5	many	CSVQGSNQPQHF	TGCAGCGTACAGGGAAGCAATCAGCCCCAGCATTTT
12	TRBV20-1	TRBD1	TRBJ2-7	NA	CSAYKPGGEQYF	TGCAGTGCTTACAAGCCAGGGGGCGAGCAGTACTTC
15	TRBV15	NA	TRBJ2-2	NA	CATSPTRGPTGELFF	TGTGCCACCAGCCCGACGCGTGGGCCCACCGGGGAGCTGTTTTTT
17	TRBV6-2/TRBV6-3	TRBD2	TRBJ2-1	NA	CASTTTQGLAGVNEQFF	TGTGCCAGCACTACCACTCAGGGGCTAGCGGGGGTCAATGAGCAGTTCTTC
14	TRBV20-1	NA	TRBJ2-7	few	CSARVGGRAYEQYF	TGCAGTGCTAGAGTAGGGGGAAGGGCCTACGAGCAGTACTTC
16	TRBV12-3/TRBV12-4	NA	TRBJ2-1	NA	CASSFIVGANYNEQFF	TGTGCCAGCAGTTTCATTGTGGGGGCGAACTACAATGAGCAGTTCTTC
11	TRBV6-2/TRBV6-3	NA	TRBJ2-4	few	CASSFGNIQYF	TGTGCCAGCAGTTTTGGGAACATTCAGTACTTC
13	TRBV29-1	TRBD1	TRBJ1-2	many	CSVTSQGVSGYTF	TGCAGCGTGACCTCTCAGGGGGTTAGCGGCTACACCTTC
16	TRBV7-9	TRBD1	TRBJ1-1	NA	CASSSNPGTATTEAFF	TGTGCCAGCAGCTCCAATCCCGGGACAGCGACCACTGAAGCTTTCTTT
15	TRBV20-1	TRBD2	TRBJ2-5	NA	CSARTLAGYQETQYF	TGCAGTGCTAGAACACTAGCGGGTTACCAAGAGACCCAGTACTTC
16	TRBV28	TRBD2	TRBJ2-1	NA	CASSLSGSGKDNEQFF	TGTGCCAGCAGTTTAAGCGGGAGCGGGAAGGACAATGAGCAGTTCTTC
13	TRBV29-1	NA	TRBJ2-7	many	CSVAPTGTYEQYF	TGCAGCGTTGCCCCGACAGGCACCTACGAGCAGTACTTC
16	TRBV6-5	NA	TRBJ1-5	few	CASSYSRVLGNQPQHF	TGTGCCAGCAGTTACTCGAGAGTCTTGGGCAATCAGCCCCAGCATTTT
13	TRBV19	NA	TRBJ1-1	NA	CASKTRQNTEAFF	TGTGCCAGTAAAACACGCCAGAACACTGAAGCTTTCTTT
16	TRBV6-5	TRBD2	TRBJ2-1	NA	CASSSTTSGWSNEQFF	TGTGCCAGCAGTTCTACGACTAGCGGGTGGAGCAATGAGCAGTTCTTC
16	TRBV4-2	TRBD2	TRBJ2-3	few	CASSQDLAGSTDTQYF	TGTGCCAGCAGCCAAGATTTAGCGGGGAGCACAGATACGCAGTATTTT
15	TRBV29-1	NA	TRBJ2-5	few	CSVPSVAGGPETQYF	TGCAGCGTTCCGAGCGTGGCAGGGGGGCCCGAGACCCAGTACTTC
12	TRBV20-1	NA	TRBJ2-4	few	CSASVAKNIQYF	TGCAGTGCGAGTGTAGCCAAAAACATTCAGTACTTC
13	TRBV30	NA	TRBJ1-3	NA	CAWERDGVNTIYF	TGTGCCTGGGAGAGGGACGGAGTAAACACCATATATTTT
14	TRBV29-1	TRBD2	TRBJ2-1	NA	CSGGVAGGYNEQFF	TGCAGCGGGGGGGTAGCGGGAGGTTACAATGAGCAGTTCTTC
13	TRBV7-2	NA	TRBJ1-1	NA	CASSSTQGIEAFF	TGTGCCAGCAGCTCCACCCAGGGGATAGAGGCTTTCTTT
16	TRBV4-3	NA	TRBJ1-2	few	CASSQDAGRNLYGYTF	TGCGCCAGCAGCCAAGATGCGGGCAGGAACCTCTATGGCTACACCTTC
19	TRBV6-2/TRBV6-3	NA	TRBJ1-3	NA	CASIYRTRNGLSSGNTIYF	TGTGCCAGCATTTATAGGACCCGAAACGGACTAAGCTCTGGAAACACCATATATTTT
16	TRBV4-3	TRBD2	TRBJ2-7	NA	CASSRSRGGLFFEQYF	TGCGCCAGCAGCCGAAGTCGGGGGGGACTTTTTTTCGAGCAGTACTTC
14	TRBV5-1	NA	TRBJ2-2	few	CASSLTDRSGELFF	TGCGCCAGCAGCTTGACCGACCGATCCGGGGAGCTGTTTTTT
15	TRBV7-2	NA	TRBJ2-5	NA	CASSLVADGEETQYF	TGTGCCAGCAGCTTAGTTGCGGACGGTGAAGAGACCCAGTACTTC
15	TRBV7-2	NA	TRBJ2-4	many	CASSLGAGAKNIQYF	TGTGCCAGCAGCTTGGGGGCTGGGGCCAAAAACATTCAGTACTTC
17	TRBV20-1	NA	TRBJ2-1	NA	CSARDRAKTGQFNEQFF	TGCAGTGCTAGAGACCGCGCGAAAACTGGACAGTTCAATGAGCAGTTCTTC
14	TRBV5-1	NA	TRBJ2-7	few	CASSLRINPYEQYF	TGCGCCAGCAGCCTCAGAATCAACCCGTACGAGCAGTACTTC
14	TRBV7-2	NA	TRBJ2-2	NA	CASSSDGAGGELFF	TGTGCCAGCAGCTCCGACGGGGCCGGCGGGGAGCTGTTTTTT
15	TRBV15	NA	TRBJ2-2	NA	CATSRPAPETGELFF	TGTGCCACCAGCAGACCAGCACCGGAGACCGGGGAGCTGTTTTTT